These 30 T cell receptor beta chains were sequenced from one sample in a study of T-cell reconstitution after alpha-beta-depleted transplantation in children. TCRbeta library preparation incorporated unique molecular identifiers. MiXCR was run by TCRdb on the PCR reads, yielding one entry per CDR3 protein. The data hold about 420,000 distinct CDR3 sequences, with 11% observed a single time. The specimen comprised PBMCs from the stem cell graft donor, sampled from the stem cell graft. Receptors were obtained from a human donor who donated a stem cell graft to a child with acute myeloid leukemia.

This clonotype was detected ten times or more. The rearrangement links TRBV12-3 or TRBV12-4 to TRBJ2-5; D is possibly TRBD1 (7 bases). The CDR3 has 14 residues. The germline V and J ends were trimmed by 6 bases and 1 base, with 12 bases remaining between them. The CDR3 sequence is CASRARGVQETQYF. CDR3 bases: TGTGCCAGCAGAGCCAGGGGGGTCCAAGAGACCCAGTACTTC.

This clonotype appeared a few times. The CDR3 spells CASSRNPTPRGTQYF. Written as DNA, the CDR3 is TGTGCCAGCAGCCGGAACCCGACTCCCAGGGGGACCCAGTACTTC. The chain recombines TRBV7-2 with TRBJ2-5, with D possibly matching TRBD1 (6 bases). The V end lost 5 bases, the J end lost 7 bases, and 20 bases lay between the germline ends. The CDR3 runs to 15 residues. Germline V CDR1 and CDR2: SGHTA, FQGNSA.

Only a few counts were recorded for this clonotype. The rearrangement links TRBV3-1 to TRBJ2-7, with TRBD2 matching over 8 bases. The germline V gene has CDR1 LGHDT and CDR2 YNNKEL (reference sequence). The CDR3 contains 14 residues. Germline trimming cut 1 base from V and 5 bases from J; bases unmatched to any gene: 4. This CDR3 reads CASSQGLAGHEQYF. The CDR3 DNA follows: TGTGCCAGCAGCCAAGGTCTAGCGGGCCACGAGCAGTACTTC.

V is TRBV18 and J is TRBJ1-2; D is undetermined. Germline CDR1 and CDR2: KGHSH and LQKENI. The V and J ends lost 6 bases and 7 bases respectively, with 21 bases between them. The CDR3 is 15 residues long. The CDR3 reads CASSSFDPYERGYTF. CDR3 nucleotide sequence: TGTGCCAGCTCGTCATTCGACCCATACGAACGTGGCTACACCTTC.

This clonotype was seen a few times. The V gene is TRBV12-3 or TRBV12-4, the J gene TRBJ2-4, with 8 bases lining up with TRBD2. V trimming: 7 bases; J trimming: 0 bases; junction bases outside the gene matches: 5. The CDR3 runs 15 residues. CDR3 nucleotides: TGTGCCAGCAAGAGCGGGGGCTCAGCCAAAAACATTCAGTACTTC. It specifies CASKSGGSAKNIQYF.

V usage is TRBV7-9 and J usage is TRBJ1-3; TRBD1 aligns across 7 bases. V shed 4 bases and J 5 bases; nucleotides not matched to a gene: 14. Germline loops: CDR1 SEHNR, CDR2 FQNEAQ (reference sequence). The CDR3 runs 17 residues. The DNA for the CDR3 is TGTGCCAGCAGCTGGAAACGGGGACAGCGTTTTCGAAACACCATATATTTT. This encodes CASSWKRGQRFRNTIYF. Combining the CDR3 with reference TRBV7-9 and TRBJ1-3 gives the whole variable domain DTGVSQNPRHKITKRGQNVTFRCDPISEHNRLYWYRQTLGQGPEFLTYFQNEAQLEKSRLLSDRFSAERPKGSFSTLEIQRTEQGDSAMYLCASSWKRGQRFRNTIYFGEGSWLTVV.

The chain combines TRBV9 with TRBJ2-3; TRBD1 matches at 9 bases. Per germline, CDR1 SGDLS and CDR2 YYNGEE. The V and J ends lost 3 bases and 2 bases, in that order; junction bases with no gene match: 10. The CDR3 runs to 17 residues. CDR3 residues: CASSATGTGLFTDTQYF. The CDR3 nucleotides read TGTGCCAGCAGCGCCACCGGGACAGGGTTGTTCACAGATACGCAGTATTTT.

This clonotype was seen at least ten times. The chain carries TRBV7-2 and TRBJ2-1; the match to TRBD1 covers 11 bases. Per germline, CDR1 SGHTA and CDR2 FQGNSA. J was trimmed by 4 bases and V by 5 bases; bases with no gene match: 4. CDR3 length: 15 amino acids. CDR3 sequence reads: CASSEDRGLYNEQFF. The CDR3 DNA follows: TGTGCCAGCAGCGAGGACAGGGGGCTTTACAATGAGCAGTTCTTC.

The table lists this clonotype with many counts. The chain is built from TRBV12-3 or TRBV12-4 and TRBJ2-5; 10 nucleotides line up with TRBD2. There are 15 residues in the CDR3. V lost 3 bases, J lost 2 bases, and 3 bases stayed unmatched. The CDR3 DNA follows: TGTGCCAGCAGTTTCCTAGCGGGGGCTCAAGAGACCCAGTACTTC. Amino acid sequence: CASSFLAGAQETQYF.

The CDR3 protein is CASSLDGRPPETQYF. The CDR3 coding sequence is TGTGCCAGCAGCTTAGACGGGAGACCCCCCGAGACCCAGTACTTC. The chain links TRBV7-2 to TRBJ2-5, with D maybe TRBD2 (6 bases). The length of the CDR3 is 15 residues. V dropped 1 base and J dropped 5 bases, with 14 bases sitting between them. The V gene's germline CDR1 is SGHTA and CDR2 FQGNSA.

The rearrangement uses TRBV12-3 or TRBV12-4 and TRBJ2-6, with D hard to call. The V gene lost 6 bases and the J gene lost 1 base, with 10 bases spanning the gap. The CDR3 sequence is 15 residues long. CDR3 protein: CASSHTDSGANVLTF. As DNA, the CDR3 is TGTGCCAGCAGCCACACAGATTCTGGGGCCAACGTCCTGACTTTC.

V and J are TRBV12-3 or TRBV12-4 and TRBJ2-3; tentatively, D is TRBD1 (6 bases). The CDR3 length is 14 residues. V lost 6 bases and J lost 3, with 13 bases in between. The CDR3 nucleotides are TGTGCCAGCAGCGGGACACGGGCAACAGATACGCAGTATTTT. Its translation is CASSGTRATDTQYF.

J is TRBJ1-5 and V is TRBV4-2; 10 bases are a match to TRBD1. J lost 7 bases, V lost 4 bases, and 7 bases had no gene match. This CDR3 spans 15 amino acids. Germline values: CDR1 LGHNA, CDR2 YNFKEQ. The CDR3 DNA is TGTGCCAGCAGCCGGTTGACAGGGGGCGGACAGCCCCAGCATTTT. This translates into CASSRLTGGGQPQHF.

The chain employs TRBV30 and TRBJ2-3; 7 nucleotides agree with TRBD1. CDR3 length equals 13 residues. CDR1 and CDR2 (germline): GTSNPN, SVGIG (reference sequence). Trimming removed 5 bases from V and 6 bases from J; junction bases left unmatched: 8. Here the CDR3 reads CAWATGNADTQYF. CDR3 nucleotide sequence: TGTGCCTGGGCGACAGGGAATGCCGATACGCAGTATTTT.

There are many counts of this clonotype. The V and J genes are TRBV29-1 and TRBJ2-7; D perhaps matches TRBD2 (5 bases). Germline V gene data show CDR1 as SQVTM and CDR2 as ANQGSEA. V dropped 2 bases and J dropped 3 bases, with 11 bases sitting between them. This CDR3 has 13 residues. The CDR3 bases are TGCAGCGTTGAAATGGAGGCCCACTACGAGCAGTACTTC. Translating it yields CSVEMEAHYEQYF.

A word on this clonotype: Sequence at one end of the junction differs from germline and may be a read error. The J gene is TRBJ2-7, the V gene TRBV7-9, with 9 nucleotides matching TRBD1. The CDR3 totals 12 residues. In germline, CDR1 is SEHNR, CDR2 FQNEAQ (reference sequence). This CDR3 is CASSFGRDRVNF. CDR3 nucleotide sequence: TGTGCCAGCAGCTTTGGCCGGGACAGGGTGAACTTC.

The chain is built from TRBV7-9 and TRBJ1-4, with 7 bases that match TRBD1. The germline gives CDR1 SEHNR, CDR2 FQNEAQ (reference sequence). This CDR3 has 14 amino acids. V trimming: 3 bases; J trimming: 8 bases; junction bases outside the gene matches: 6. CDR3 residues: CASSFGQGVEKLFF. As DNA, the CDR3 is TGTGCCAGCAGCTTTGGGCAGGGGGTCGAAAAACTGTTTTTT.

This clonotype was counted at least ten times. The chain recombines TRBV5-6 with TRBJ2-5, with 13 nucleotides matching TRBD2. The CDR3 runs to 18 residues. The germline gives CDR1 SGHDT, CDR2 YYEEEE. V dropped 4 bases and J dropped 2; count of bases not matched to a gene: 11. The CDR3 region has the DNA TGTGCCAGCAGCAGGACTAGCGGGGGCAAAGCTGGTCAAGAGACCCAGTACTTC. This sequence encodes CASSRTSGGKAGQETQYF.

J is TRBJ2-2 and V is TRBV5-5; D possibly corresponds to TRBD2 (6 bases). Germline V gene sequence: CDR1 SGHKS, CDR2 YYEKEE (reference sequence). V was cut by 2 bases and J by 1 base, with 15 bases left in between. The CDR3 is made up of 17 amino acids. The CDR3 sequence is CASSFGDSPKNTGELFF. The DNA of the CDR3 is TGTGCCAGCAGCTTTGGGGACTCCCCGAAGAACACCGGGGAGCTGTTTTTT. Variable domain in full (rest from reference TRBV5-5 and TRBJ2-2): DAGVTQSPTHLIKTRGQQVTLRCSPISGHKSVSWYQQVLGQGPQFIFQYYEKEERGRGNFPDRFSARQFPNYSSELNVNALLLGDSALYLCASSFGDSPKNTGELFFGEGSRLTVL.

The table lists this clonotype with a few counts. This sequence joins TRBV7-9 and TRBJ2-1; perhaps TRBD2 as D (6 bases). Germline CDR1 and CDR2: SEHNR and FQNEAQ (reference sequence). The V and J ends lost 7 bases and 2 bases respectively, with 12 bases between them. The CDR3 has 14 residues. The CDR3 bases are TGTGCCAGCACGGGCGGGGCCACCTACAATGAGCAGTTCTTC. Protein product: CASTGGATYNEQFF.

V usage is TRBV24-1 and J usage is TRBJ2-1, with a tentative D call TRBD2 (5 bases). Per germline, CDR1 KGHDR and CDR2 SFDVKD. Trimming removed 7 bases at V and 6 bases at J, with 6 bases between. The CDR3 is made up of 11 amino acids. The CDR3, as DNA: TGTGCCACCAGGAGCGGCAATGAGCAGTTCTTC. This encodes CATRSGNEQFF.

This sequence joins TRBV12-3 or TRBV12-4 and TRBJ2-1; 11 bases agree with TRBD2. After removal of 6 bases from V and 9 bases from J, the junction contained 13 bases not matched to a gene. The CDR3 spans 16 residues. The CDR3 spells CASRPLLAGVGCEQFF. CDR3 nucleotides: TGTGCCAGCAGACCCTTACTAGCGGGAGTCGGGTGTGAGCAGTTCTTC.

This clonotype was recorded a few times. This sequence joins TRBV18 and TRBJ1-2; 7 nucleotides align to TRBD1. The germline CDR1 and CDR2 sequences are KGHSH and LQKENI. V trimming: 1 base; J trimming: 7 bases; junction bases outside the gene matches: 12. The CDR3 has 16 residues. CDR3 amino acids: CASSPLPGQQNGGYTF. CDR3 DNA: TGTGCCAGCTCACCACTGCCGGGACAGCAAAATGGTGGCTACACCTTC. Together with reference TRBV18 and TRBJ1-2, the CDR3 gives the full variable domain: NAGVMQNPRHLVRRRGQEARLRCSPMKGHSHVYWYRQLPEEGLKFMVYLQKENIIDESGMPKERFSAEFPKEGPSILRIQQVVRGDSAAYFCASSPLPGQQNGGYTFGSGTRLTVV.

The chain uses TRBV5-8 and TRBJ2-5; tentative D call: TRBD2 (6 bases). Germline V gives CDR1 SGHTS, CDR2 YDEGEE. The CDR3 sequence is 17 residues long. V shed 4 bases and J shed 1 base, with 20 bases lying between them. CDR3 loop: CASSTPDRAGPQETQYF. The CDR3 DNA is TGTGCCAGCAGCACTCCGGACCGAGCGGGTCCCCAAGAGACCCAGTACTTC.

The CDR3 coding sequence is TGTGCCAGCACCAGTGCGGGGGGGGACTCTAACTATGGCTACACCTTC. This sequence encodes CASTSAGGDSNYGYTF. This sequence joins TRBV6-1 and TRBJ1-2; D might be TRBD1 (5 bases). Between the trimmed V and J ends, which lost 7 bases and 0 bases, there was a span of 18 bases. Germline assignment: CDR1 MNHNS and CDR2 SASEGT. The CDR3 has 16 amino acids.

This chain connects TRBV6-1 to TRBJ2-1; D possibly corresponds to TRBD1 (5 bases). Between the trimmed V and J ends, which lost 6 bases and 2 bases, there was a span of 14 bases. CDR3 size: 15 residues. Germline assignment: CDR1 MNHNS and CDR2 SASEGT. The CDR3 region has the DNA TGTGCCAGCAGCAGCGACAGAGGACCCTACAATGAGCAGTTCTTC. It is translated as CASSSDRGPYNEQFF.

The CDR3 nucleotides read TGCAGTGCTAGAGATCCCCGACTAGCGGGAATGTCAGATACGCAGTATTTT. This translates into CSARDPRLAGMSDTQYF. The rearrangement joins TRBV20-1 to TRBJ2-3, with 11 bases aligning to TRBD2. The CDR3 loop spans 17 amino acids. The germline V gene encodes CDR1 DFQATT and CDR2 SNEGSKA (reference sequence). J gave up 4 bases and V 0 bases, and 9 bases lay outside the gene matches.

This clonotype has a count of ten or more. The genes are TRBV19 and TRBJ1-5; D is possibly TRBD1 (5 bases). V was clipped by 6 bases and J by 0 bases, with 12 bases between them. The CDR3 extends over 15 amino acids. The germline CDR1 and CDR2 sequences are LNHDA and SQIVND (reference sequence). The DNA for the CDR3 is TGTGCCAGTAGGCAGGGTCCACGTAGCAATCAGCCCCAGCATTTT. Translating it yields CASRQGPRSNQPQHF.

In DNA, the CDR3 is TGCAGCGTTGAATCCGGGGGGACGACTGAAGCTTTCTTT. This gives the protein CSVESGGTTEAFF. V usage is TRBV29-1 and J usage is TRBJ1-1; a possible D gene is TRBD1 (5 bases). V lost 2 bases and J lost 5, with 12 bases in between. Germline V lookup: CDR1 SQVTM, CDR2 ANQGSEA. The CDR3 has 13 amino acids.

The sample holds a few counts of this clonotype. The chain employs TRBV5-6 and TRBJ1-3; no definite D call. Trimming took off 4 bases at V and 0 bases at J, with 14 bases between the two ends. This CDR3 contains 16 residues. The V gene's germline CDR1 is SGHDT and CDR2 YYEEEE. CDR3 sequence reads: CASSLGAGNSGNTIYF. The CDR3 DNA reads as TGTGCCAGCAGCCTCGGTGCGGGCAACTCTGGAAACACCATATATTTT. Based on the CDR3 plus reference TRBV5-6 and TRBJ1-3, the full variable domain is DAGVTQSPTHLIKTRGQQVTLRCSPKSGHDTVSWYQQALGQGPQFIFQYYEEEERQRGNFPDRFSGHQFPNYSSELNVNALLLGDSALYLCASSLGAGNSGNTIYFGEGSWLTVV.